This T cell receptor (beta chain) comes out of a study of blood T cell repertoires in COVID-19. Methods used by the authors: Estimation of nucleated cell counts was performed using reference gene primer amplification. Clones were read by immunoSEQ multiplex PCR, and TCRdb kept only the in-frame ones, dropping some. V and J calls and clone size follow that table, whereas D and trimming were derived from the DNA. The table shows 95,000 to 110,000 clones, with about four fifths occurring only once. CDR3 length: 19 amino acids. Germline lookup yields CDR1 KGHSH and CDR2 LQKENI. Trimming left V 3 bases short and J 7 bases short, with 31 bases between.

The rearrangement uses TRBV18 and TRBJ2-7; tentatively, D is TRBD2 (6 bases). The source of this sequence is a human donor in a cohort sampled during active COVID-19. Sample: peripheral blood. Here the CDR3 reads CASSPYSGSEERAWGEQYV. In DNA, the CDR3 is TGTGCCAGCTCACCTTATAGCGGATCCGAGGAGAGGGCCTGGGGAGAGCAGTACGTC.